Sequencing of this T cell receptor (beta chain) was carried out in a study of blood T cell repertoires in COVID-19. V dropped 8 bases and J dropped 1 base, with 5 bases sitting between them. The V gene's germline CDR1 is MDHEN and CDR2 SYDVKM. CDR3 length: 11 amino acids. The protocol was immunoSEQ multiplex PCR, while the TCRdb copy is restricted to in-frame clones and leaves out a portion. Of 300,000 to 350,000 clones in the sample, approximately 86% are singletons; the top ten hold roughly 4.2%. Sequencing input: PBMCs or T cells enriched from blood (not recorded which). V is TRBV28 and J is TRBJ1-1; no firm D call. This clonotype was sampled from a woman between 40 and 50 years old with acute COVID-19. The CDR3 reads CASGPNTEAFF. The CDR3 DNA reads as TGTGCCAGCGGGCCGAACACTGAAGCTTTCTTT.